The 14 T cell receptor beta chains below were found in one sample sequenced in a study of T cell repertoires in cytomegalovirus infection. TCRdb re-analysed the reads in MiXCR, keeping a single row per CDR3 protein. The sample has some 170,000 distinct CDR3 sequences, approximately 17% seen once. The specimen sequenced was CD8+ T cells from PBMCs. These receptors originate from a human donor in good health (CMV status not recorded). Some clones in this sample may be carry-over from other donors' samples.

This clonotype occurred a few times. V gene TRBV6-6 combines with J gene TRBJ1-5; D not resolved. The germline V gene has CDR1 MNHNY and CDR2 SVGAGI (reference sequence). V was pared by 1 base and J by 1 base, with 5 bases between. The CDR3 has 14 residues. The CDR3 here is CASSYLRSNQPQHF. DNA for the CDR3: TGTGCCAGCAGTTACTTGAGGAGCAATCAGCCCCAGCATTTT.

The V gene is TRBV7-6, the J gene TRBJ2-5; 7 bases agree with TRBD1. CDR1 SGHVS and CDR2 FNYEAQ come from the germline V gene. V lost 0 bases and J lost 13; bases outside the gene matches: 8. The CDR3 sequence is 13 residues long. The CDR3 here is CASSLATGWAGYF. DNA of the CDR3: TGTGCCAGCAGCTTAGCGACAGGGTGGGCCGGGTACTTC.

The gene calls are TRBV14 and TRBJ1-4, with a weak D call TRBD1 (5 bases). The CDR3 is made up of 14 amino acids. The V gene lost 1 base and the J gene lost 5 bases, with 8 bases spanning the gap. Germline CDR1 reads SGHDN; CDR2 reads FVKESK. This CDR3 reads CASSQAGWNEKLFF. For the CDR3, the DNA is TGTGCCAGCAGCCAAGCAGGGTGGAATGAAAAACTGTTTTTT.

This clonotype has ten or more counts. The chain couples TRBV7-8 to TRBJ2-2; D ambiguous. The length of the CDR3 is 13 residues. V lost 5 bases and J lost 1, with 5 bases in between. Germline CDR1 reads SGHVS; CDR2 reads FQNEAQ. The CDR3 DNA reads TGTGCCAGCAGCCCCAGGAACACCGGGGAGCTGTTTTTT. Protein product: CASSPRNTGELFF.

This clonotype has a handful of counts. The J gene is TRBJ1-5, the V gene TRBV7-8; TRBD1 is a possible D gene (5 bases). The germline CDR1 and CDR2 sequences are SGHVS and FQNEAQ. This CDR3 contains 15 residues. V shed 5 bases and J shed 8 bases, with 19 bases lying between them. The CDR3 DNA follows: TGTGCCAGCAGCCGCGGCACCCTCGGGGGTGAGCCCCAGCATTTT. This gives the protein CASSRGTLGGEPQHF.

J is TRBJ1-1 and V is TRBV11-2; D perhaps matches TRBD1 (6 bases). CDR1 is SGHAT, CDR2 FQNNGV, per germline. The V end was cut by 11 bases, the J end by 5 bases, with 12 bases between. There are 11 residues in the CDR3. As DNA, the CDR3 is TGTGCCTCGACAGGTCGGACTGAAGCTTTCTTT. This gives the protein CASTGRTEAFF.

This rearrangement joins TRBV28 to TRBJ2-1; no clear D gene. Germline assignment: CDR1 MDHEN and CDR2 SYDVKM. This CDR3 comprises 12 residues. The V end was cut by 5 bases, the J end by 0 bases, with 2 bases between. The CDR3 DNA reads TGTGCCAGCAGTCACTCCTACAATGAGCAGTTCTTC. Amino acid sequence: CASSHSYNEQFF.

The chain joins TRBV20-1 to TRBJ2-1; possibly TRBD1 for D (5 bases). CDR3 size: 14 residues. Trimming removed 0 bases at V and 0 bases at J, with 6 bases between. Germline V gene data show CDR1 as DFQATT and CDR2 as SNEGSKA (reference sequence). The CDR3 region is CSARDRVSYNEQFF. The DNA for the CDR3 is TGCAGTGCTAGAGACAGGGTCTCCTACAATGAGCAGTTCTTC.

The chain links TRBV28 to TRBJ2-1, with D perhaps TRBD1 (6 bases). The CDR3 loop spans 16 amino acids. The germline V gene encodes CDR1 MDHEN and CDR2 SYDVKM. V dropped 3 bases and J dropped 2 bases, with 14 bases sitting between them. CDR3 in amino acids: CASSFLGQSAYNEQFF. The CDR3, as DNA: TGTGCCAGCAGTTTCCTTGGACAGTCTGCCTACAATGAGCAGTTCTTC. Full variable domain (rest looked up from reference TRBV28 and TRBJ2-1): DVKVTQSSRYLVKRTGEKVFLECVQDMDHENMFWYRQDPGLGLRLIYFSYDVKMKEKGDIPEGYSVSREKKERFSLILESASTNQTSMYLCASSFLGQSAYNEQFFGPGTRLTVL.

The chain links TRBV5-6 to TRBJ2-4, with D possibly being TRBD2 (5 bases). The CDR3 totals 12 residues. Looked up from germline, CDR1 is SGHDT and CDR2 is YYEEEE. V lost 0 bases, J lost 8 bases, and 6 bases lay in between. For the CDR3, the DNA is TGTGCCAGCAGCTTGGCCGGGGACATTCAGTACTTC. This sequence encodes CASSLAGDIQYF.

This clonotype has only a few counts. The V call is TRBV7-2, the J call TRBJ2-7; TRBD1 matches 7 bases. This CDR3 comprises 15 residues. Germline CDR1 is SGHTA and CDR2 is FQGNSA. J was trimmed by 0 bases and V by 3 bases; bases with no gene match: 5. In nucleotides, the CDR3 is TGTGCCAGCAGCTTTTGGACAGGTGGCTCCTACGAGCAGTACTTC. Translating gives CASSFWTGGSYEQYF.

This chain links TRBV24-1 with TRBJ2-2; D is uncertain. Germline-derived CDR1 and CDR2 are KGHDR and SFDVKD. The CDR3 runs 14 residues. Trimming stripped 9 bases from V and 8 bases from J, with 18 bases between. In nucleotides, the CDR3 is TGTGCCACCTCTCCGGCGGCGCTCGGAGGGGAGCTGTTTTTT. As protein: CATSPAALGGELFF.

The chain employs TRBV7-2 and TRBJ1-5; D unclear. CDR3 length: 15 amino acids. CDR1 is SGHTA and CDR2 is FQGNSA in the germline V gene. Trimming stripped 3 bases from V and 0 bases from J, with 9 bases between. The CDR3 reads CASSFALNSNQPQHF. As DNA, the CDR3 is TGTGCCAGCAGCTTTGCACTGAATAGCAATCAGCCCCAGCATTTT.

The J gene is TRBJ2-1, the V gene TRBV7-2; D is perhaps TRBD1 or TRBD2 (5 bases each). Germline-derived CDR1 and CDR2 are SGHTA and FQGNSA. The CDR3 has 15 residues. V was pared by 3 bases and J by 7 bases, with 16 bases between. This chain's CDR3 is CASSLGMGVGNEQFF. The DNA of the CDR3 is TGTGCCAGCAGCTTGGGTATGGGGGTTGGAAATGAGCAGTTCTTC.